Presented here are 9 T cell receptor beta chains from one specimen sequenced in a study of blood T cell repertoires in COVID-19. Assay: immunoSEQ multiplex PCR; the TCRdb copy retains only in-frame clones and omits some. Of about 350,000 clones in the sample, around 91% were seen once. Sequencing was performed on peripheral blood. These receptors all stem from a woman between 18 and 29 years old who had recovered from COVID-19.

This chain uses TRBV5-1 with TRBJ2-2; TRBD2 might be the D (6 bases). V gave up 0 bases and J gave up 6 bases, with 12 bases separating them. Germline-derived CDR1 and CDR2 are SGHRS and YFSETQ. The CDR3 contains 15 residues. The CDR3 loop is CASSLVRGEAGELFF. The CDR3 bases are TGCGCCAGCAGCTTGGTGCGGGGAGAGGCCGGGGAGCTGTTTTTT.

The rearrangement joins TRBV18 to TRBJ2-5; TRBD1 might be the D (5 bases). Trimming stripped 5 bases from V and 5 bases from J, with 18 bases between. CDR3 length equals 15 residues. The V gene's germline CDR1 is KGHSH and CDR2 LQKENI. CDR3 sequence (DNA): TGTGCCAGCTCAGGGGTCAGGGATGCGTTGGAGACCCAGTACTTC. Translated: CASSGVRDALETQYF.

V usage is TRBV4-1 and J usage is TRBJ2-1; 11 bases agree with TRBD2. The V and J ends lost 3 bases and 4 bases, in that order; junction bases with no gene match: 5. CDR1 is MGHRA, CDR2 YSYEKL, per germline. The CDR3 is made up of 16 amino acids. The CDR3 sequence is CASSQGLAAGYNEQFF. For the CDR3, the DNA is TGCGCCAGCAGCCAGGGACTAGCGGCCGGGTACAATGAGCAGTTCTTC.

The chain links TRBV12-3 or TRBV12-4 to TRBJ2-5; TRBD2 might be the D (5 bases). The germline V and J ends were trimmed by 3 bases and 8 bases, with 13 bases remaining between them. There are 13 residues in the CDR3. CDR3 DNA: TGTGCCAGCAGTTTGGTAGGACTCCCCACCCAGTACTTC. It is translated as CASSLVGLPTQYF.

The rearrangement uses TRBV4-3 and TRBJ1-2; no reliable D call. Germline CDR1 is LGHNA and CDR2 is YSLEER. V was shortened by 0 bases and J by 2 bases, with 13 bases between the two germline ends. The CDR3 loop spans 16 amino acids. The CDR3 region is CASSQDYSGENYGYTF. The CDR3, as DNA: TGCGCCAGCAGCCAAGATTACTCCGGAGAGAACTATGGCTACACCTTC.

This clone was found a few times. The genes are TRBV4-3 and TRBJ2-3; 8 bases are shared with TRBD2. From germline, CDR1 is LGHNA and CDR2 YSLEER. With 0 bases clipped from V and 5 bases from J, the junction kept 10 bases outside the gene matches. The CDR3 is made up of 17 amino acids. CDR3 bases: TGCGCCAGCAGCCAAGAGGGAGTCGGGAGGGCTAGAGATACGCAGTATTTT. Amino acid sequence: CASSQEGVGRARDTQYF.

This clone was seen a single time. The V call is TRBV10-3, the J call TRBJ2-6; TRBD1 is a possible D gene (5 bases). The CDR3 sequence is 18 residues long. Germline V gene lookup returns CDR1 ENHRY and CDR2 SYGVKD. V was shortened by 3 bases and J by 0 bases, with 15 bases between the two germline ends. In DNA, the CDR3 is TGTGCCATCAGTGATCCTAAGGGGCACCTCTCTGGGGCCAACGTCCTGACTTTC. Its translation: CAISDPKGHLSGANVLTF.

This clone was seen only once. The chain uses TRBV3-1 (or the pseudogene TRBV3-2) and TRBJ1-1; tentative D call: TRBD1 (5 bases). The CDR3 is 15 amino acids. Trimming pared 0 bases from V and 1 base from J, leaving 9 bases between. The germline V gene has CDR1 LGHDT and CDR2 YNNKEL (reference sequence). In nucleotides, the CDR3 is TGTGCCAGCAGCCAAGATCGGGGGGGGAACACTGAAGCTTTCTTT. Translating gives CASSQDRGGNTEAFF.

The chain carries TRBV4-1 and TRBJ1-5, with D perhaps matching TRBD1 (5 bases). Germline V CDR1 and CDR2: MGHRA, YSYEKL. Trimming removed 2 bases at V and 6 bases at J, with 11 bases between. The CDR3 has 14 residues. In DNA form, the CDR3 reads TGCGCCAGCAGCCAAAGGCAGGGTGGTCAGCCCCAGCATTTT. Its translation: CASSQRQGGQPQHF.